The clone carrying this T cell receptor beta chain was seen more than once but under ten times. These data are taken from a study of T cells in Graves' hyperthyroidism and ophthalmopathy. Amplification yielded TCR beta CDR3 regions, with RNA transcripts as the source. HTBI primers were employed in a first-round RT-PCR of the TCR CDR3. TCRdb independently ran MiXCR on the multiplex PCR reads; one entry per CDR3 protein. The sample lists fewer than 850,000 distinct CDR3 sequences; around 16% were seen once. Germline V gene data show CDR1 as SGHTA and CDR2 as FQGNSA. The V segment lost 5 bases and the J segment 5 bases; nucleotides outside the gene matches: 12. This CDR3 contains 17 residues.

The chain combines TRBV7-2 with TRBJ2-5, with 12 positions matching TRBD2. The sample comprised blood. The sequence came from a man in his fifties with Graves' hyperthyroidism. Written as DNA, the CDR3 is TGTGCCAGCAGCCCCTCACTAGCGGGAGGTCGGAGGGAGACCCAGTACTTC. It translates to CASSPSLAGGRRETQYF.